This is a list of T cell receptor beta chains from one sample in a study of neurological immune-mediated disorders. TCRdb used MiXCR to reprocess the 5' RACE reads, holding one entry per CDR3 protein. The profile shows approximately 48,000 distinct CDR3 sequences, approximately 3% of them singletons. Sequences were obtained from PBMCs. The receptors derive from a woman between 45 and 65 years old with multiple sclerosis. Each CDR3 is given with its conserved first and last residue. The order of the fields is CDR3 protein, CDR3 DNA, clone size, CDR3 length, V gene, J gene, D gene. D genes are given only for firm matches. Clone size appears in some rows only: once, few, many, or a class for an expanded clone.

CDR3aa: CASRETSGSYNEQFF
CDR3nt: TGTGCCAGCAGAGAAACTAGCGGGAGTTACAATGAGCAGTTCTTC
abundance: many
len: 15
v_gene: TRBV6-5
j_gene: TRBJ2-1
d_gene: TRBD2

CDR3aa: CASSIGAMNTEAFF
CDR3nt: TGCGCCAGCAGCATCGGGGCTATGAACACTGAAGCTTTCTTT
abundance: many
len: 14
v_gene: TRBV5-1
j_gene: TRBJ1-1
d_gene: -

CDR3aa: CSARFQGTGNTIYF
CDR3nt: TGCAGTGCTAGATTCCAGGGGACTGGAAACACCATATATTTT
abundance: many
len: 14
v_gene: TRBV20-1
j_gene: TRBJ1-3
d_gene: -

CDR3aa: CASSSMDRARNGYTF
CDR3nt: TGTGCCAGCAGCTCCATGGACAGGGCGCGGAATGGCTACACCTTC
abundance: -
len: 15
v_gene: TRBV11-2
j_gene: TRBJ1-2
d_gene: TRBD1

CDR3aa: CANREFGSDTQYF
CDR3nt: TGTGCCAACCGGGAGTTTGGGTCGGATACGCAGTATTTT
abundance: many
len: 13
v_gene: TRBV10-3
j_gene: TRBJ2-3
d_gene: -

CDR3aa: CSASLLAGGPSLSNEQFF
CDR3nt: TGCAGTGCTAGTTTGCTAGCGGGAGGGCCAAGTCTGTCCAATGAGCAGTTCTTC
abundance: many
len: 18
v_gene: TRBV20-1
j_gene: TRBJ2-1
d_gene: TRBD2

CDR3aa: CASNPSRDLDEQFF
CDR3nt: TGTGCCAGCAACCCCTCACGGGACTTAGATGAGCAGTTCTTC
abundance: many
len: 14
v_gene: TRBV6-5
j_gene: TRBJ2-1
d_gene: -

CDR3aa: CASSLRTSGGAGFF
CDR3nt: TGTGCCAGCAGCTTAAGGACTAGCGGGGGGGCGGGATTCTTC
abundance: many
len: 14
v_gene: TRBV7-2
j_gene: TRBJ2-1
d_gene: TRBD2

CDR3aa: CASSLAGPVYSPLHF
CDR3nt: TGCGCCAGCAGCTTGGCCGGGCCGGTTTATTCACCCCTCCACTTT
abundance: many
len: 15
v_gene: TRBV5-1
j_gene: TRBJ1-6
d_gene: -

CDR3aa: CASSLEAGEKPYGYTF
CDR3nt: TGCGCCAGCAGCTTGGAAGCCGGGGAAAAGCCCTATGGCTACACCTTC
abundance: many
len: 16
v_gene: TRBV5-1
j_gene: TRBJ1-2
d_gene: -

CDR3aa: CASSPPLTGTRTDTQYF
CDR3nt: TGTGCCAGCAGTCCCCCATTGACAGGGACCCGCACAGATACGCAGTATTTT
abundance: many
len: 17
v_gene: TRBV28
j_gene: TRBJ2-3
d_gene: TRBD1

CDR3aa: CASSFVVGQETQYF
CDR3nt: TGTGCCAGCAGTTTCGTCGTGGGACAAGAGACCCAGTACTTC
abundance: many
len: 14
v_gene: TRBV12-3/TRBV12-4
j_gene: TRBJ2-5
d_gene: -

CDR3aa: CASSEGRVSGELFF
CDR3nt: TGTGCCAGCAGTGAAGGGAGGGTTAGCGGGGAGCTGTTTTTT
abundance: few
len: 14
v_gene: TRBV2
j_gene: TRBJ2-2
d_gene: -

CDR3aa: CASSLGQEYTEAFF
CDR3nt: TGTGCCAGCAGCTTGGGACAGGAGTACACTGAAGCTTTCTTT
abundance: many
len: 14
v_gene: TRBV5-5
j_gene: TRBJ1-1
d_gene: -

CDR3aa: CASSLGEGEQFF
CDR3nt: TGCGCCAGCAGCTTGGGGGAGGGTGAGCAGTTCTTC
abundance: many
len: 12
v_gene: TRBV5-1
j_gene: TRBJ2-1
d_gene: TRBD2

CDR3aa: CASSPRGLAGTDTQYF
CDR3nt: TGTGCCAGCAGTCCCAGGGGACTAGCGGGCACAGATACGCAGTATTTT
abundance: many
len: 16
v_gene: TRBV28
j_gene: TRBJ2-3
d_gene: TRBD2

CDR3aa: CASSLAGRGKETQYF
CDR3nt: TGTGCCAGCAGCTTAGCGGGACGAGGAAAAGAGACCCAGTACTTC
abundance: many
len: 15
v_gene: TRBV7-6
j_gene: TRBJ2-5
d_gene: -

CDR3aa: CSANRLAGATYNEQFF
CDR3nt: TGCAGTGCTAACCGGTTAGCGGGAGCGACCTACAATGAGCAGTTCTTC
abundance: many
len: 16
v_gene: TRBV20-1
j_gene: TRBJ2-1
d_gene: TRBD2

CDR3aa: CASSPTNRGLADTQYF
CDR3nt: TGTGCCAGCTCACCGACAAACAGGGGGCTCGCAGATACGCAGTATTTT
abundance: many
len: 16
v_gene: TRBV18
j_gene: TRBJ2-3
d_gene: TRBD1

CDR3aa: CASTSGRDLGDTQYF
CDR3nt: TGTGCCAGCACCTCAGGGAGGGACCTGGGAGATACGCAGTATTTT
abundance: many
len: 15
v_gene: TRBV28
j_gene: TRBJ2-3
d_gene: TRBD2

CDR3aa: CASSLAGASSTDTQYF
CDR3nt: TGCGCCAGCAGCTTGGCCGGGGCCTCTAGCACAGATACGCAGTATTTT
abundance: many
len: 16
v_gene: TRBV5-1
j_gene: TRBJ2-3
d_gene: -

CDR3aa: CASREGGPNGELFF
CDR3nt: TGCGCCAGCAGGGAGGGGGGGCCCAACGGGGAGCTGTTTTTT
abundance: many
len: 14
v_gene: TRBV10-1
j_gene: TRBJ2-2
d_gene: -

CDR3aa: CASSSAYGYTF
CDR3nt: TGTGCCAGCAGTTCAGCCTATGGCTACACCTTC
abundance: many
len: 11
v_gene: TRBV6-5
j_gene: TRBJ1-2
d_gene: -

CDR3aa: CSARDRSGTNTEAFF
CDR3nt: TGCAGTGCTAGAGATAGATCAGGGACGAACACTGAAGCTTTCTTT
abundance: many
len: 15
v_gene: TRBV20-1
j_gene: TRBJ1-1
d_gene: -

CDR3aa: CASSLAPGTGELFF
CDR3nt: TGTGCTAGCAGCTTAGCGCCGGGAACCGGGGAGCTGTTTTTT
abundance: many
len: 14
v_gene: TRBV7-7
j_gene: TRBJ2-2
d_gene: -

CDR3aa: CASRGTGENSPLHF
CDR3nt: TGTGCCAGCAGGGGGACAGGGGAGAATTCACCCCTCCACTTT
abundance: many
len: 14
v_gene: TRBV6-5
j_gene: TRBJ1-6
d_gene: TRBD1

CDR3aa: CASSESIRTLRYSNQPQHF
CDR3nt: TGTGCCAGCAGTGAGAGTATCCGGACCCTACGGTATAGCAATCAGCCCCAGCATTTT
abundance: many
len: 19
v_gene: TRBV6-1
j_gene: TRBJ1-5
d_gene: -

CDR3aa: CATSRDGGGTYNEQFF
CDR3nt: TGTGCCACCAGCAGAGACGGCGGGGGAACCTACAATGAGCAGTTCTTC
abundance: many
len: 16
v_gene: TRBV15
j_gene: TRBJ2-1
d_gene: TRBD2

CDR3aa: CASSQFADTPTNEKLFF
CDR3nt: TGCGCCAGCAGCCAATTTGCAGATACCCCAACTAATGAAAAACTGTTTTTT
abundance: many
len: 17
v_gene: TRBV4-1
j_gene: TRBJ1-4
d_gene: -

CDR3aa: CASSQGQALHF
CDR3nt: TGTGCCAGCAGCCAGGGACAGGCCCTCCACTTT
abundance: many
len: 11
v_gene: TRBV7-2
j_gene: TRBJ1-6
d_gene: TRBD1

CDR3aa: CSVEDSGRSTDTQYF
CDR3nt: TGCAGCGTTGAAGATTCGGGCAGGAGCACAGATACGCAGTATTTT
abundance: many
len: 15
v_gene: TRBV29-1
j_gene: TRBJ2-3
d_gene: -

CDR3aa: CSARDWTSGGNNNEQFF
CDR3nt: TGCAGTGCTAGAGATTGGACTAGCGGGGGGAACAACAATGAGCAGTTCTTC
abundance: many
len: 17
v_gene: TRBV20-1
j_gene: TRBJ2-1
d_gene: TRBD2

CDR3aa: CASRIAGTGTGELFF
CDR3nt: TGTGCCAGCAGGATAGCCGGGACAGGTACCGGGGAGCTGTTTTTT
abundance: many
len: 15
v_gene: TRBV28
j_gene: TRBJ2-2
d_gene: TRBD1

CDR3aa: CAISESGGDNQPQHF
CDR3nt: TGTGCCATCAGTGAGTCTGGAGGGGACAATCAGCCCCAGCATTTT
abundance: many
len: 15
v_gene: TRBV10-3
j_gene: TRBJ1-5
d_gene: -

CDR3aa: CASSKARCPRKQAFF
CDR3nt: TGTGCCAGCAGCAAAGCGCGGTGTCCCCGAAAGCAAGCTTTCTTT
abundance: many
len: 15
v_gene: TRBV21-1
j_gene: TRBJ1-1
d_gene: -

CDR3aa: CAIKLAGDDGEQFF
CDR3nt: TGTGCCATCAAACTAGCGGGAGACGATGGTGAGCAGTTCTTC
abundance: many
len: 14
v_gene: TRBV10-3
j_gene: TRBJ2-1
d_gene: TRBD2

CDR3aa: CASSLTIVGGEQYF
CDR3nt: TGCGCCAGCAGCTTGACGATTGTTGGGGGCGAGCAGTACTTC
abundance: many
len: 14
v_gene: TRBV5-1
j_gene: TRBJ2-7
d_gene: -

CDR3aa: CSVTPGGPDEQYF
CDR3nt: TGCAGCGTAACTCCAGGGGGCCCCGACGAGCAGTACTTC
abundance: many
len: 13
v_gene: TRBV29-1
j_gene: TRBJ2-7
d_gene: TRBD1

CDR3aa: CASTRDSYGYTF
CDR3nt: TGTGCCAGCACCCGGGACAGCTATGGCTACACCTTC
abundance: many
len: 12
v_gene: TRBV7-2
j_gene: TRBJ1-2
d_gene: TRBD1

CDR3aa: CASSLAPGGDTQYF
CDR3nt: TGCGCCAGCAGCTTGGCCCCAGGGGGAGATACGCAGTATTTT
abundance: many
len: 14
v_gene: TRBV5-1
j_gene: TRBJ2-3
d_gene: TRBD1

CDR3aa: CASSELGTGADTQYF
CDR3nt: TGTGCCAGCAGTGAATTGGGGACGGGGGCAGATACGCAGTATTTT
abundance: many
len: 15
v_gene: TRBV25-1
j_gene: TRBJ2-3
d_gene: -

CDR3aa: CSVAGQLNTGELFF
CDR3nt: TGCAGCGTTGCGGGACAGTTGAACACCGGGGAGCTGTTTTTT
abundance: many
len: 14
v_gene: TRBV29-1
j_gene: TRBJ2-2
d_gene: TRBD1

CDR3aa: CATRRGENSYEQYF
CDR3nt: TGTGCCACCCGGCGGGGCGAAAACTCCTACGAGCAGTACTTC
abundance: many
len: 14
v_gene: TRBV15
j_gene: TRBJ2-7
d_gene: -

CDR3aa: CASSLQGVNTEAFF
CDR3nt: TGTGCCAGCAGCTTACAGGGGGTGAACACTGAAGCTTTCTTT
abundance: many
len: 14
v_gene: TRBV7-9
j_gene: TRBJ1-1
d_gene: TRBD1

CDR3aa: CASSFPLGTQYF
CDR3nt: TGTGCCAGCAGCTTCCCGTTGGGTACGCAGTATTTT
abundance: many
len: 12
v_gene: TRBV12-3/TRBV12-4
j_gene: TRBJ2-3
d_gene: -

CDR3aa: CASRQAAGVSNTEAFF
CDR3nt: TGTGCCAGCAGACAGGCTGCCGGGGTCTCAAACACTGAAGCTTTCTTT
abundance: many
len: 16
v_gene: TRBV6-5
j_gene: TRBJ1-1
d_gene: -

CDR3aa: CASSSQGLRGDEQFF
CDR3nt: TGTGCCAGCAGCTCCCAGGGCCTTCGGGGGGATGAGCAGTTCTTC
abundance: many
len: 15
v_gene: TRBV9
j_gene: TRBJ2-1
d_gene: TRBD2

CDR3aa: CASTYRGGETQYF
CDR3nt: TGTGCCAGCACCTACAGGGGGGGGGAGACCCAGTACTTC
abundance: many
len: 13
v_gene: TRBV7-2
j_gene: TRBJ2-5
d_gene: -

CDR3aa: CASSLIHTGELFF
CDR3nt: TGTGCCAGCAGCTTAATTCACACCGGGGAGCTGTTTTTT
abundance: many
len: 13
v_gene: TRBV7-2
j_gene: TRBJ2-2
d_gene: -

CDR3aa: CASSLAPPETQYF
CDR3nt: TGCGCCAGCAGCTTGGCACCGCCAGAGACCCAGTACTTC
abundance: many
len: 13
v_gene: TRBV5-1
j_gene: TRBJ2-5
d_gene: -

CDR3aa: CASSYSGDEQYF
CDR3nt: TGTGCCAGCAGTTACTCAGGGGACGAGCAGTACTTC
abundance: few
len: 12
v_gene: TRBV6-5
j_gene: TRBJ2-7
d_gene: -

CDR3aa: CSARDGSGGNLNTEAFF
CDR3nt: TGCAGTGCTAGAGATGGCTCGGGAGGCAACCTGAACACTGAAGCTTTCTTT
abundance: many
len: 17
v_gene: TRBV20-1
j_gene: TRBJ1-1
d_gene: -

CDR3aa: CASSATTEFTDTQYF
CDR3nt: TGTGCCAGCAGTGCGACGACCGAATTTACAGATACGCAGTATTTT
abundance: many
len: 15
v_gene: TRBV25-1
j_gene: TRBJ2-3
d_gene: -

CDR3aa: CSARIRQGTAYEQYF
CDR3nt: TGCAGTGCTAGAATCCGACAGGGGACGGCCTACGAGCAGTACTTC
abundance: many
len: 15
v_gene: TRBV20-1
j_gene: TRBJ2-7
d_gene: TRBD1

CDR3aa: CASSSPTRGPNSPLHF
CDR3nt: TGTGCCAGCAGCTCCCCCACCAGGGGGCCTAATTCACCCCTCCACTTT
abundance: many
len: 16
v_gene: TRBV12-3/TRBV12-4
j_gene: TRBJ1-6
d_gene: TRBD1

CDR3aa: CASSLVGSYNQQFF
CDR3nt: TGTGCCAGTAGCTTAGTTGGCTCCTACAATCAGCAGTTCTTC
abundance: once
len: 14
v_gene: TRBV11-2
j_gene: TRBJ2-1
d_gene: -

CDR3aa: CSARVRRPGQNTGELFF
CDR3nt: TGCAGTGCTAGAGTTCGCCGGCCGGGACAGAACACCGGGGAGCTGTTTTTT
abundance: many
len: 17
v_gene: TRBV20-1
j_gene: TRBJ2-2
d_gene: -

CDR3aa: CASSLDVGCTF
CDR3nt: TGTGCCAGCAGCTTAGACGTAGGGTGTACCTTC
abundance: many
len: 11
v_gene: TRBV11-2
j_gene: TRBJ1-2
d_gene: -